The clone carrying this T cell receptor beta chain has more than one count but fewer than ten. V lost 0 bases and J 2 bases, leaving 13 bases between the germline ends. The CDR3 contains 17 residues. Germline CDR1 and CDR2: LGHNA and YSLEER. The sample comes from a study of T cell repertoires in cytomegalovirus infection. MiXCR was run by TCRdb on the reads, yielding one entry per CDR3 protein. The sample records 170,000 or so distinct CDR3 sequences, approximately 18% being singletons. The V and J genes are TRBV4-3 and TRBJ2-2, with D tentatively TRBD1 (5 bases). The sequenced material came from CD8+ T cells from PBMCs. The receptor was isolated from a human donor in good health (CMV status not recorded). Some clones in this sample may be carry-over from other donors' samples. The CDR3: CASSQDTVTENTGELFF. CDR3 nucleotide sequence: TGCGCCAGCAGCCAAGATACGGTGACAGAAAACACCGGGGAGCTGTTTTTT.